The 3 T cell receptor beta chains below all came from one sample that was sequenced in a study of blood T cell repertoires in COVID-19. Sequenced by immunoSEQ multiplex PCR; TCRdb stores in-frame clones only, minus some. The sample shows tens of thousands of clones, approximately 83% of them seen only once. The material sequenced was peripheral blood. The origin of the receptors is a human donor in a cohort sampled during active COVID-19.

The chain recombines TRBV9 with TRBJ2-7; perhaps TRBD2 as D (6 bases). The CDR3 contains 15 residues. Trimming stripped 0 bases from V and 2 bases from J, with 12 bases between. The germline V gene encodes CDR1 SGDLS and CDR2 YYNGEE. The CDR3 spells CASSVAGTDPYEQYF. CDR3 coding DNA: TGTGCCAGCAGCGTAGCCGGGACTGACCCCTACGAGCAGTACTTC.

The gene calls are TRBV5-1 and TRBJ1-4; 7 bases are shared with TRBD1. Looked up from germline, CDR1 is SGHRS and CDR2 is YFSETQ. Trimming removed 4 bases from V and 3 bases from J; junction bases left unmatched: 6. The CDR3 is 15 amino acids. The DNA of the CDR3 is TGCGCCAGCAGCCGCAGACAGGGCGCTAATGAAAAACTGTTTTTT. Its protein product is CASSRRQGANEKLFF.

The chain is built from TRBV6-4 and TRBJ2-1, with 8 bases lining up with TRBD2. Germline V gene sequence: CDR1 MRHNA, CDR2 SNTAGT. V shed 7 bases, J shed 4 bases, and the junction held 12 bases outside the gene matches. This CDR3 contains 16 residues. The CDR3 bases are TGTGCCAGCATCCACCCTCGACTAGCGTTGTACAATGAGCAGTTCTTC. As protein: CASIHPRLALYNEQFF.